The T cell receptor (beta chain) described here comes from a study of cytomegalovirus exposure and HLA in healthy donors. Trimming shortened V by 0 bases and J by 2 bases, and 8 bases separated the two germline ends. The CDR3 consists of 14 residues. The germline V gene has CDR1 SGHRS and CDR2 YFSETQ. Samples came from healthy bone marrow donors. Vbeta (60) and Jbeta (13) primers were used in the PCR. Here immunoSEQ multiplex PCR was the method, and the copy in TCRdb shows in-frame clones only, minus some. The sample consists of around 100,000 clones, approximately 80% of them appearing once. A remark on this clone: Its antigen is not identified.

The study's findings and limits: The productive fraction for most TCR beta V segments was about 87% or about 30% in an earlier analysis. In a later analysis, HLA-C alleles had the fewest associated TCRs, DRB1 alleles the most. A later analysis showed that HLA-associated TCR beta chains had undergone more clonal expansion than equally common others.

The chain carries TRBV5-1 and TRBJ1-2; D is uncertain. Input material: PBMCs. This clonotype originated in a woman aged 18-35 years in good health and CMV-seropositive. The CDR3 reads CASSLGESNYGYTF. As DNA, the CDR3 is TGCGCCAGCAGCTTGGGAGAGAGCAACTATGGCTACACCTTC. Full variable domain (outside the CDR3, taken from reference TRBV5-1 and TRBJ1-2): KAGVTQTPRYLIKTRGQQVTLSCSPISGHRSVSWYQQTPGQGLQFLFEYFSETQRNKGNFPGRFSGRQFSNSRSEMNVSTLELGDSALYLCASSLGESNYGYTFGSGTRLTVV.